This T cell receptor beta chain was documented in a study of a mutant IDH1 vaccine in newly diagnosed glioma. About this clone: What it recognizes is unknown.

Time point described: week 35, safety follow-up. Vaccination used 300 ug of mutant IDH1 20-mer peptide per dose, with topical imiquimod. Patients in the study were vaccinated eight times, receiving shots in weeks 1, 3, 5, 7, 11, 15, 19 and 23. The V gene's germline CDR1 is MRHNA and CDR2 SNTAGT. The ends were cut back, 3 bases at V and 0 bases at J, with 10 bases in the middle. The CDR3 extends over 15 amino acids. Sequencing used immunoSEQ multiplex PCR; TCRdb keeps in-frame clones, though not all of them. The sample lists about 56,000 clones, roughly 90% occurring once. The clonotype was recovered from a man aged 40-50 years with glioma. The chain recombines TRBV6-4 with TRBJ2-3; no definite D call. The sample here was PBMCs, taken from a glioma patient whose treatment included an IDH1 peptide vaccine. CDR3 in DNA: TGTGCCAGCAGTGAGGTCGCTGCTAGCACAGATACGCAGTATTTT. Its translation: CASSEVAASTDTQYF.